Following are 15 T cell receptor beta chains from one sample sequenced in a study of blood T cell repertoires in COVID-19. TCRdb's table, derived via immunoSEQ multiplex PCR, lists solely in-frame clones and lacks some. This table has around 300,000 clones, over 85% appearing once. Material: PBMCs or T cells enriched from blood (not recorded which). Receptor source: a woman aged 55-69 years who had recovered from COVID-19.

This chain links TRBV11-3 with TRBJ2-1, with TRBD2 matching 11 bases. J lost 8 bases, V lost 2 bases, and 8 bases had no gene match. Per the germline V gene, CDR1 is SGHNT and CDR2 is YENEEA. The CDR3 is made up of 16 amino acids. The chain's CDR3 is CASSLIVAGGLHEQFF. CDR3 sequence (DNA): TGTGCCAGCAGCTTAATTGTAGCGGGAGGGCTCCATGAGCAGTTCTTC.

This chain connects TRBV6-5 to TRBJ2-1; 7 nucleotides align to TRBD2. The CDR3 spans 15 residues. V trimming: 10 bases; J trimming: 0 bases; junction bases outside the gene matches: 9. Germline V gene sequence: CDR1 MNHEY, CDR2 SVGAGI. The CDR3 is CATSRAGLSYNEQFF. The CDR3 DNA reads TGTGCCACTTCTCGAGCGGGGCTCTCCTACAATGAGCAGTTCTTC.

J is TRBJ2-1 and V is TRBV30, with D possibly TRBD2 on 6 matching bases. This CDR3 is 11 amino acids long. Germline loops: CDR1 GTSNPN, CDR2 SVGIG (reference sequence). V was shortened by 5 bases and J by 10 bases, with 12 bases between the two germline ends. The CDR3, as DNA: TGTGCCTGGCGGGGGTTCAAAGAGCAGTTCTTC. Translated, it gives CAWRGFKEQFF. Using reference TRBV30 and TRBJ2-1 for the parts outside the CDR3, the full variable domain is SQTIHQWPATLVQPVGSPLSLECTVEGTSNPNLYWYRQAAGRGLQLLFYSVGIGQISSEVPQNLSASRPQDRQFILSSKKLLLSDSGFYLCAWRGFKEQFFGPGTRLTVL.

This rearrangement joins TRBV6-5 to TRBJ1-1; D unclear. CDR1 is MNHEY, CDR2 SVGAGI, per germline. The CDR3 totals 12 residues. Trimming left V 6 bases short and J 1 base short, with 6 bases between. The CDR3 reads CASRAPNTEAFF. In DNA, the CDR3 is TGTGCCAGCAGGGCCCCGAACACTGAAGCTTTCTTT.

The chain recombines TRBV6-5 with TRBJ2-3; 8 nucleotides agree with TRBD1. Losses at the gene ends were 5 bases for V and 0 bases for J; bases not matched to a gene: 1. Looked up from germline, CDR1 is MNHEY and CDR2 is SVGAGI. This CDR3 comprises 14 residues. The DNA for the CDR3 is TGTGCCAGCAGTACAGGGGGGAGCACAGATACGCAGTATTTT. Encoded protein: CASSTGGSTDTQYF.

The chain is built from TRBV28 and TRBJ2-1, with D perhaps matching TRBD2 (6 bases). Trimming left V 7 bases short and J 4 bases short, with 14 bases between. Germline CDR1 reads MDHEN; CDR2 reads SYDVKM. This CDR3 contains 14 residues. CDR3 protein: CASTPVGGYNEQFF. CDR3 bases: TGTGCCAGCACCCCAGTGGGGGGTTACAATGAGCAGTTCTTC. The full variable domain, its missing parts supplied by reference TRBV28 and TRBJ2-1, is DVKVTQSSRYLVKRTGEKVFLECVQDMDHENMFWYRQDPGLGLRLIYFSYDVKMKEKGDIPEGYSVSREKKERFSLILESASTNQTSMYLCASTPVGGYNEQFFGPGTRLTVL.

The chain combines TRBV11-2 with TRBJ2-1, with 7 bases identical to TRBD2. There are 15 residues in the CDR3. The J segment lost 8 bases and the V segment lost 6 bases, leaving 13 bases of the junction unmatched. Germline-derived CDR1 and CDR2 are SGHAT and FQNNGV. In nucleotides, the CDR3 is TGTGCCAGCAGAAAGGGTAGTTGGGGGAGGGATGAGCAGTTCTTC. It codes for CASRKGSWGRDEQFF.

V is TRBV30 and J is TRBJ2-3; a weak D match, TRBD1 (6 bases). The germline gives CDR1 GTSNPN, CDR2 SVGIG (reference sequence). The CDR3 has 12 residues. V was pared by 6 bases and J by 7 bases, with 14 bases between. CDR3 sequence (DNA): TGTGCCTGTGTGGGGGCCGGTAATACGCAGTATTTT. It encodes CACVGAGNTQYF.

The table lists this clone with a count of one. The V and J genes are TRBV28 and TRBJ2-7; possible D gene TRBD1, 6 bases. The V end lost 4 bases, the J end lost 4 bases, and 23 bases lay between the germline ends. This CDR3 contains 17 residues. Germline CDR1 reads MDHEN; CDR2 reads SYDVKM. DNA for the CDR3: TGTGCCAGCAGTTCATACAGGGACACTTGGACTTATTACGAGCAGTACTTC. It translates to CASSSYRDTWTYYEQYF.

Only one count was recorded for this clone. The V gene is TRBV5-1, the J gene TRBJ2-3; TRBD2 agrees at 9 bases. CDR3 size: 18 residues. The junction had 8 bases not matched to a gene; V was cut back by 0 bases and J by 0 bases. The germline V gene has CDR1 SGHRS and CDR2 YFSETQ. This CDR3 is CASSLDTLAGASTDTQYF. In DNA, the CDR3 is TGCGCCAGCAGCTTGGATACACTAGCGGGCGCCAGCACAGATACGCAGTATTTT.

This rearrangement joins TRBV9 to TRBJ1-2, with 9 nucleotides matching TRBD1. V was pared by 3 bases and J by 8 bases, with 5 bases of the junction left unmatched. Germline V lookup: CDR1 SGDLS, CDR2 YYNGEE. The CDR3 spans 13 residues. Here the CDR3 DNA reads TGTGCCAGCAGCGGGGACAGGGTCGACGGCTACACCTTC. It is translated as CASSGDRVDGYTF.

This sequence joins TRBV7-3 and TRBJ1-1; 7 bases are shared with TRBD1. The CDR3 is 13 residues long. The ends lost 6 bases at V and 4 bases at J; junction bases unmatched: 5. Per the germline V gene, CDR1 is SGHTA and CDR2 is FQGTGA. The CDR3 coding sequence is TGTGCCAGCAGTCCAGGGGGTGGCACTGAAGCTTTCTTT. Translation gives CASSPGGGTEAFF.

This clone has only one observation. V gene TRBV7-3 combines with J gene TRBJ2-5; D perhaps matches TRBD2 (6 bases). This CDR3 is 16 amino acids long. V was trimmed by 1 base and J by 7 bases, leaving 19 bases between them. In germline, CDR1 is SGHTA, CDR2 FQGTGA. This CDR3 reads CASSLIATSTGGTQYF. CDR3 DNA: TGTGCCAGCAGCTTAATCGCCACTTCAACCGGGGGGACCCAGTACTTC.

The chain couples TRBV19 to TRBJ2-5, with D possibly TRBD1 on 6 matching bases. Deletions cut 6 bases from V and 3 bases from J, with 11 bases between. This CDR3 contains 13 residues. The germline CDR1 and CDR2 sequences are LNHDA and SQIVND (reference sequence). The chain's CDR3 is CASSSGQKETQYF. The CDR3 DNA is TGTGCCAGTAGCTCTGGACAGAAAGAGACCCAGTACTTC.

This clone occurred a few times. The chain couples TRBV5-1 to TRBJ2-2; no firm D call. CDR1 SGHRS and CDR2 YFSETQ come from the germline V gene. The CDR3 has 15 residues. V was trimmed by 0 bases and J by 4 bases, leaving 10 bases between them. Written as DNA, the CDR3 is TGCGCCAGCAGCTTGGGAGCCTTGAGCACCGGGGAGCTGTTTTTT. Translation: CASSLGALSTGELFF.